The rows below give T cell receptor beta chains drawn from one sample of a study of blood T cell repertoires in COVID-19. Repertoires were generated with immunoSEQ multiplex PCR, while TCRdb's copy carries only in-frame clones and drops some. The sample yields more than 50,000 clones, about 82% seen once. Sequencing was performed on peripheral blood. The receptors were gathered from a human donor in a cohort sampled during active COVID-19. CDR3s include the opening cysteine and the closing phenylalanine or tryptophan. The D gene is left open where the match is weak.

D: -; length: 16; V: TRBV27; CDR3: CASSLFPRTAGETQYF
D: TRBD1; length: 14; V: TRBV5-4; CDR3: CASSLGGGGNTIYF
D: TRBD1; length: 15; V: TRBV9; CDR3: CASSGTGWSGNEQFF
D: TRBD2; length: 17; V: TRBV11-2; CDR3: CASSSSTSGGTIYEQYF
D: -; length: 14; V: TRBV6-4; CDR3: CASSPGGQVNEQFF
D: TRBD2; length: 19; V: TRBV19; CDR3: CASSRGRRGVLVQSYEQYF
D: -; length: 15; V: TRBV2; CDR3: CASSPTLPAAGEQYF
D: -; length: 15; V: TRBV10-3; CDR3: CAIRTGQSRDTEAFF
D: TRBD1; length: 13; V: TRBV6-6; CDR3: CASRPGQVEKLFF
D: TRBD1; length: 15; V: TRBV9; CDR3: CASSVGTGAPREQYF
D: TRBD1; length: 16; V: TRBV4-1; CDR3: CASSPHAGTGGETQYF
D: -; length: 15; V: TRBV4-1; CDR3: CASSHSEGSRSPLHF
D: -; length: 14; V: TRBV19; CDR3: CASSIGWGDQPQHF
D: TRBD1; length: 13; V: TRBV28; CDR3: CASRPGQEYEQYF
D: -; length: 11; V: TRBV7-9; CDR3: CASSLEASEFF
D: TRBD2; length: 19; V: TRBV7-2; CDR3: CASSLGGRLAGGPADTQYF
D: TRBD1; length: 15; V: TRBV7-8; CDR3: CASSRTGVSSYEQYF
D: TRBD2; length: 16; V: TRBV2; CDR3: CASSEWASGGTETQYF
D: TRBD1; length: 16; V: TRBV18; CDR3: CASSPAGTGGVGELFF
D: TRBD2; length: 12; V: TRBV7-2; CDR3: CASLGGRNEQYF
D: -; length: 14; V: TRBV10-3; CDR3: CASWLGEGGKTQYF
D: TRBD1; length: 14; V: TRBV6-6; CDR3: CASLTGTGGWGYTF
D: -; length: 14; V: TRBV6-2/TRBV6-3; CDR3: CASSGQGFHNEQFF
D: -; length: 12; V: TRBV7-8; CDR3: CASAPGDFEQYF
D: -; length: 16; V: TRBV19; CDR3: CASSGGSALPGNTIYF
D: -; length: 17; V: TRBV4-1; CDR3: CASSPGSAGKAYNEQFF
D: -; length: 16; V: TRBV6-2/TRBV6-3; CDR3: CASSYNRKQIGDEQFF
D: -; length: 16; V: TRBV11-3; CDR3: CASSTEGSDAGNTIYF
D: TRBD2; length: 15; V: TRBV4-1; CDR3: CASSQPTSGYNEQFF
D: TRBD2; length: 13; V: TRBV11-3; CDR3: CASARSGGYEQYF
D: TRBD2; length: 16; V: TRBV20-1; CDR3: CSASGRSGGERNTQYF
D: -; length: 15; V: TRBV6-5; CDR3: CASSKAVASRNEQFF
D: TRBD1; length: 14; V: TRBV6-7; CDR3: CASMSRGSGDEAFF
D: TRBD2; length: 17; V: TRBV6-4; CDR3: CASSAPGTSGLLGTQYF
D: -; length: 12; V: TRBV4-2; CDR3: CASSQPGPGYTF
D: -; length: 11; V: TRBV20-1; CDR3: CSASPGKGYTF
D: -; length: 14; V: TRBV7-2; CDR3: CASSLGQVRYEQYF
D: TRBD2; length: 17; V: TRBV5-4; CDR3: CASSLLSGGNSYNEQFF
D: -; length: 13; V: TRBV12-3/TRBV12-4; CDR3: CASSLGPVETQYF
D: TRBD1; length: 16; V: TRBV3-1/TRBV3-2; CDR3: CASSLLPGGADSPLHF
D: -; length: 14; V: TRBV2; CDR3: CASRAEKRTDTQYF
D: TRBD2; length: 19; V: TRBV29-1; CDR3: CSVEDLQGTSGGQQETQYF
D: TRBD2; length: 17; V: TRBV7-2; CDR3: CASSLEAGGLTYNEQFF
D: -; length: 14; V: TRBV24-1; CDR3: CATSDSGDTVAQHF
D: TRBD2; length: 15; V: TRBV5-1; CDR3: CASSLGAGGPKEQFF
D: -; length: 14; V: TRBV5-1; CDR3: CASTLISGNTEAFF
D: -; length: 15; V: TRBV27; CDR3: CASSLLGTGANVLTF
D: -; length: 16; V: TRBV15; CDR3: CATSSGLDTQNEKLFF
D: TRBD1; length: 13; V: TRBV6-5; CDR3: CASSRRDRDRYTF
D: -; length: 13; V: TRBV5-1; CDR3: CASSWGGNEKLFF
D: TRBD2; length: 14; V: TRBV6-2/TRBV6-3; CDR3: CASSLAGVTDTQYF
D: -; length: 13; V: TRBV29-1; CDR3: CSVDSGSGNTIYF
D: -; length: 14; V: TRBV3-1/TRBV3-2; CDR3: CASSQAPITDTQYF
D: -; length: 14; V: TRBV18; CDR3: CASSPPSPGGEQYF
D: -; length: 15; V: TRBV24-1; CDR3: CATSDLDGVTGELFF
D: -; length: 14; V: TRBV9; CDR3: CASSPAPLDRGAFF
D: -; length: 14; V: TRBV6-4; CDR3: CASSVTASTDTQYF
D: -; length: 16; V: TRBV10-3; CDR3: CAISAPAGGSNTEAFF
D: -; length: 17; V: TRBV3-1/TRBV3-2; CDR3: CASSRTWGGAGTGELFF
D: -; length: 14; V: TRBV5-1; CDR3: CASSLVGGNQPQHF